This T cell receptor beta chain came from a study of metastatic and nonmetastatic thyroid tumors. Study information: Samples came from malignant and benign thyroid patients, and repertoires were compared across blood and tumor or nodule tissue.

Study observations and caveats: The study reportedly found significantly higher TCR beta diversity in malignant thyroid tumors than benign nodules, in blood and tumor.

As to this clone: Its antigen is unknown.

The CDR3 length is 15 residues. Per the germline V gene, CDR1 is DFQATT and CDR2 is SNEGSKA (reference sequence). V dropped 6 bases and J dropped 6; count of bases not matched to a gene: 9. Per the original methods: It was from CDR3 differences across clinicopathological groups that a distant-metastasis classifier for papillary thyroid cancer was built. TCRdb reanalyzed the PCR reads via MiXCR. The V and J calls follow TCRdb's processing rather than the paper's. The profile shows about 38,000 clones, roughly a quarter of them singletons. Every patient was untreated before thyroid surgery. This TCR was recovered from a female donor with papillary thyroid cancer or a benign thyroid nodule (not recorded which). Some clones in this sample may be carry-over from other donors' samples. The chain joins TRBV20-1 to TRBJ2-1, with 12 bases identical to TRBD2. The sample was blood. The DNA of the CDR3 is TGCAGTGCCCCTATTCGGACTAGCGGGATCAATGAGCAGTTCTTC. Its protein is CSAPIRTSGINEQFF.